Presented here are 9 T cell receptor beta chains from one specimen sequenced in a study of technical replicates of blood from a handful of donors. Generated by immunoSEQ multiplex PCR, the TCRdb table keeps only in-frame clones and is missing some. The table lists more than 70,000 clones, around 92% of them singletons. Sequencing input: T cells isolated from PBMCs. These receptors were obtained from a human donor in good health.

J is TRBJ2-1 and V is TRBV5-6, with 11 bases lining up with TRBD2. The V and J ends lost 5 bases and 4 bases, in that order; junction bases with no gene match: 8. Per the germline V gene, CDR1 is SGHDT and CDR2 is YYEEEE. The CDR3 extends over 16 amino acids. CDR3 loop: CASSLVAGGEYNEQFF. CDR3 DNA: TGTGCCAGCAGTTTAGTAGCGGGAGGGGAATACAATGAGCAGTTCTTC.

For the CDR3, the DNA is TGTGCCAGCAGTGATATCGACAGGCAACCTGGAAACACCATATATTTT. It translates to CASSDIDRQPGNTIYF. The V and J genes are TRBV6-1 and TRBJ1-3; TRBD1 might be the D (6 bases). With 3 bases removed from V and 2 bases from J, the gap between germline ends came to 14 bases. This CDR3 has 16 amino acids. Germline CDR1 and CDR2: MNHNS and SASEGT.

This chain connects TRBV5-1 to TRBJ1-1; TRBD1 aligns across 7 bases. The V segment lost 4 bases and the J segment 1 base; nucleotides outside the gene matches: 7. Germline V gene sequence: CDR1 SGHRS, CDR2 YFSETQ. This CDR3 has 15 amino acids. CDR3 nucleotide sequence: TGCGCCAGCAGCCAAAGACAGGGATGGAACACTGAAGCTTTCTTT. Residues: CASSQRQGWNTEAFF.

The CDR3 sequence: CASSSRDRTNTGELFF. The CDR3 bases are TGTGCCAGCAGCTCCCGGGACAGGACGAACACCGGGGAGCTGTTTTTT. This sequence joins TRBV11-1 and TRBJ2-2; 8 bases map to TRBD1. The CDR3 totals 16 residues. Germline CDR1 is SGHAT and CDR2 is FQDESV (reference sequence). V lost 4 bases to trimming and J lost 0 bases; unmatched junction nucleotides: 4.

CDR3 bases: TGCGCCAGCAGTGACTTCGACAGGAACACCGGGGAGCTGTTTTTT. Its translation is CASSDFDRNTGELFF. The chain recombines TRBV10-1 with TRBJ2-2; the D gene is possibly TRBD1 (5 bases). With 3 bases removed from V and 1 base from J, the gap between germline ends came to 9 bases. Germline CDR1 reads WNHNN; CDR2 reads SYGVQD (reference sequence). The CDR3 length is 15 residues.

V usage is TRBV20-1 and J usage is TRBJ1-2; no reliable D call. Per the germline V gene, CDR1 is DFQATT and CDR2 is SNEGSKA (reference sequence). The CDR3 is 11 residues long. V gave up 0 bases and J gave up 14 bases, with 13 bases separating them. The CDR3 here is CSARDPEAGTF. CDR3 coding DNA: TGCAGTGCTAGAGATCCCGAGGCGGGGACCTTC.

This chain links TRBV6-6 with TRBJ2-1, with 9 nucleotides matching TRBD2. V lost 2 bases, J lost 4 bases, and 6 bases stayed unmatched. This CDR3 has 16 amino acids. Per germline, CDR1 MNHNY and CDR2 SVGAGI (reference sequence). The CDR3 is CASSYGLARGYNEQFF. The DNA for the CDR3 is TGTGCCAGCAGTTACGGACTAGCGCGGGGGTACAATGAGCAGTTCTTC.

The rearrangement uses TRBV6-5 and TRBJ2-2; D perhaps matches TRBD2 (6 bases). This CDR3 has 15 amino acids. Trimming shortened V by 3 bases and J by 7 bases, and 15 bases separated the two germline ends. Per the germline V gene, CDR1 is MNHEY and CDR2 is SVGAGI. This chain's CDR3 is CASSYMGGGDGELFF. As DNA, the CDR3 is TGTGCCAGCAGTTATATGGGGGGAGGTGACGGGGAGCTGTTTTTT.

The CDR3 loop reads CAAGMAPYEQYF. The DNA of the CDR3 is TGCGCCGCAGGGATGGCTCCATACGAGCAGTACTTC. The chain has TRBV10-2 and TRBJ2-7; D may be TRBD1 (5 bases). This CDR3 spans 12 amino acids. The V and J ends lost 11 bases and 4 bases respectively, with 15 bases between them. Looked up from germline, CDR1 is WSHSY and CDR2 is SAAADI.